The 9 T cell receptor beta chains below all came from one sample that was sequenced in a study of blood T cells in healthy people across ages. Sample-barcoded 5' priming and a J-beta primer mix drove a second PCR of about 6 to 12 cycles. One entry per CDR3 protein results from TCRdb running MiXCR on the 5' RACE reads. The sample records 1,500,000 or so distinct CDR3 sequences, 59% being singletons. Sample: blood. These receptors were collected from a man aged 18 to 30 in good health.

This clonotype has a handful of counts. Here the CDR3 DNA reads TGCAGTGCTCCCAAGGCGTCGGCCGGCACAGATACGCAGTATTTT. Translation: CSAPKASAGTDTQYF. J is TRBJ2-3 and V is TRBV20-1; D remains ambiguous. Trimming left V 5 bases short and J 1 base short, with 16 bases between. CDR3 length: 15 residues. From germline, CDR1 is DFQATT and CDR2 SNEGSKA (reference sequence).

This chain connects TRBV10-3 to TRBJ2-3, with 7 bases lining up with TRBD1. Trimming at V came to 10 bases and at J to 4 bases, leaving 8 bases not matched to a gene. From germline, CDR1 is ENHRY and CDR2 SYGVKD. There are 13 residues in the CDR3. The chain's CDR3 is CASTGTEADTQYF. The DNA for the CDR3 is TGTGCCAGCACCGGGACAGAAGCAGATACGCAGTATTTT.

V is TRBV5-1 and J is TRBJ1-1; maybe TRBD1 (5 bases). V lost 4 bases, J lost 2 bases, and 18 bases lay in between. In germline, CDR1 is SGHRS, CDR2 YFSETQ. The CDR3 is 16 residues long. Here the CDR3 DNA reads TGCGCCAGCAGCGAGGGACCCGAAGGGAAAAACACTGAAGCTTTCTTT. This encodes CASSEGPEGKNTEAFF.

J is TRBJ2-1 and V is TRBV4-2; D ambiguous. Trimming cost V 0 bases and J 8 bases, with 17 bases left between them. This CDR3 has 16 residues. Germline CDR1 is LGHNA and CDR2 is YNFKEQ. The CDR3 region is CASSQDLRRHDDEQFF. The CDR3 coding sequence is TGTGCCAGCAGCCAAGATTTAAGACGCCACGACGATGAGCAGTTCTTC.

This clonotype was seen a single time. This chain uses TRBV29-1 with TRBJ2-5; D is unresolved. This CDR3 comprises 12 residues. Germline assignment: CDR1 SQVTM and CDR2 ANQGSEA. Deletions cut 7 bases from V and 1 base from J, with 10 bases between. CDR3 coding DNA: TGCAGCGGAGGCAGGCTCCAAGAGACCCAGTACTTC. The encoded protein is CSGGRLQETQYF.

DNA for the CDR3: TGTGCCAGCAATAGGGGGCTCGGCTACACCTTC. This codes for CASNRGLGYTF. This rearrangement joins TRBV6-1 to TRBJ1-2; TRBD1 agrees at 7 bases. CDR1 is MNHNS and CDR2 is SASEGT in the germline V gene. The CDR3 spans 11 residues. V was pared by 7 bases and J by 8 bases, with 4 bases of the junction left unmatched.

This clonotype appeared a few times. V is TRBV20-1 and J is TRBJ2-7; 7 bases agree with TRBD2. CDR1 DFQATT and CDR2 SNEGSKA come from the germline V gene (reference sequence). The CDR3 runs to 14 residues. With 1 base clipped from V and 1 base from J, the junction kept 4 bases outside the gene matches. The CDR3 is CSARVLAVSYEQYF. The CDR3 DNA reads as TGCAGTGCTAGAGTCCTAGCGGTTTCCTACGAGCAGTACTTC.

This chain links TRBV3-1 with TRBJ2-4, with D hard to call. In germline, CDR1 is LGHDT, CDR2 YNNKEL (reference sequence). The length of the CDR3 is 17 residues. V was pared by 4 bases and J by 1 base, with 17 bases between. Here the CDR3 reads CASSPLDSGRAKNIQYF. CDR3 in DNA: TGTGCCAGCAGCCCCCTGGATTCGGGCAGGGCCAAAAACATTCAGTACTTC.

Only one count was recorded for this clonotype. J is TRBJ1-2 and V is TRBV20-1; a weak D match, TRBD1 (6 bases). Per germline, CDR1 DFQATT and CDR2 SNEGSKA (reference sequence). The CDR3 covers 16 residues. V gave up 5 bases and J gave up 8 bases, with 27 bases separating them. The DNA for the CDR3 is TGCAGTGCTCATAACGACAGGCCGGCCTATGTTGGAGGCTACACCTTC. It specifies CSAHNDRPAYVGGYTF.